In its sample, the clone carrying this T cell receptor beta chain was seen many times. Its antigen is not identified. The data belong to a study of T-cell memory formation after mild COVID-19. Across the study: For the most part, TCR clusters were specific to one donor.

Each CDR3 protein gets one entry after TCRdb re-called the 5' RACE reads with MiXCR. Seen here are around 300,000 distinct CDR3 sequences, roughly 13% observed once, and the top ten hold about a fifth. Overall study findings and caveats: Day 15 to 85 contracting clones showed balanced CD4/CD8; day 15 to 37 expanders favored CD4+.

Sequenced sample: PBMCs or a T cell subset sorted from them (not recorded which). The clonotype originates from a man aged 18-30 years who had mild COVID-19 (a few samples of this study predate the infection). Cell type and time point are not known.

CDR3 protein: CASSLVGGPYEQYV. CDR3 bases: TGTGCCAGCAGCTTAGTCGGGGGCCCCTACGAGCAGTACGTC. The chain joins TRBV7-9 to TRBJ2-7; D might be TRBD1 or TRBD2, each matching 6 bases. Trimming cost V 1 base and J 2 bases, with 9 bases left between them. The CDR3 extends over 14 amino acids. The germline gives CDR1 SEHNR, CDR2 FQNEAQ (reference sequence).